Listed below are T cell receptor beta chains from one sample, sequenced in a study of T-cell memory formation after mild COVID-19. TCRdb re-analysed the 5' RACE reads in MiXCR, keeping a single row per CDR3 protein. The sample contains around 300,000 distinct CDR3 sequences, roughly an eighth of which appear only once. The sequencing input was PBMCs or a T cell subset sorted from them (not recorded which). The receptors were sampled from a man aged 18 to 29 who had mild COVID-19 (a few samples of this study predate the infection). Cell type and time point are not known. The CDR3 runs from the conserved cysteine through the conserved F or W. D genes are given only for firm matches. Size is stated for part of the rows, as once, few or many counts, or as a class when the clone is expanded.

TRBJ2-5	NA	TRBV2	NA	CASNRAGTQETQYF	TGTGCCAGCAACCGAGCGGGGACACAAGAGACCCAGTACTTC
TRBJ2-7	NA	TRBV6-5	many	CASTSAGEQYF	TGTGCCAGCACCTCGGCCGGGGAGCAGTACTTC
TRBJ2-1	NA	TRBV6-2/TRBV6-3	few	CASSYSLTGEGDEQFF	TGTGCCAGCAGTTACTCGTTAACAGGGGAGGGCGATGAGCAGTTCTTC
TRBJ2-2	TRBD1	TRBV29-1	many	CSVSTGGAGELFF	TGCAGCGTTTCTACAGGGGGAGCCGGGGAGCTGTTTTTT
TRBJ2-1	NA	TRBV2	few	CASNRRQTNNEQFF	TGTGCCAGCAATAGGCGCCAGACGAACAATGAGCAGTTCTTC
TRBJ1-1	NA	TRBV19	NA	CASSPGASTEAFF	TGTGCCAGTAGCCCGGGCGCGAGCACTGAAGCTTTCTTT
TRBJ2-3	TRBD2	TRBV7-8	NA	CASGISGAVDTQYF	TGTGCCAGCGGCATTAGCGGGGCTGTAGATACGCAGTATTTT
TRBJ1-5	NA	TRBV28	NA	CASSLAQFQPQHF	TGTGCCAGCAGTTTAGCCCAATTTCAGCCCCAGCATTTT
TRBJ1-1	NA	TRBV20-1	few	CSARRGQNTEAFF	TGCAGTGCTAGAAGGGGACAGAACACTGAAGCTTTCTTT
TRBJ1-6	NA	TRBV20-1	few	CSASPRSLPLHF	TGCAGTGCTAGCCCTCGTTCGTTACCCCTCCACTTT
TRBJ2-1	TRBD2	TRBV11-3	NA	CASSLSLLAGDHVHNEQFF	TGTGCCAGCAGCTTAAGTTTATTAGCGGGGGACCATGTACACAATGAGCAGTTCTTC
TRBJ2-5	TRBD1	TRBV24-1	NA	CATSEVQGAGQETQYF	TGTGCCACCAGTGAGGTACAGGGGGCAGGGCAAGAGACCCAGTACTTC
TRBJ1-4	TRBD1	TRBV7-2	few	CASSLVGRGQEKLFF	TGTGCCAGCAGCTTAGTGGGCAGGGGGCAAGAAAAACTGTTTTTT
TRBJ2-3	NA	TRBV5-1	many	CASRGRPGVDTQYF	TGCGCCAGCAGGGGCAGGCCGGGAGTAGATACGCAGTATTTT
TRBJ1-4	NA	TRBV20-1	few	CSATATNEKLFF	TGCAGTGCAACAGCTACAAATGAAAAACTGTTTTTT
TRBJ2-1	TRBD2	TRBV12-3/TRBV12-4	NA	CASSLPPAGRGGFNEQFF	TGTGCCAGCAGCCTACCCCCGGCGGGGCGGGGGGGCTTCAATGAGCAGTTCTTC
TRBJ2-3	NA	TRBV27	NA	CASRLGLVIDTQYF	TGTGCCAGCCGCCTGGGGTTGGTTATAGATACGCAGTATTTT
TRBJ1-5	TRBD1	TRBV6-1	NA	CASSTQGRNQPQHF	TGTGCCAGCAGCACACAGGGGCGCAATCAGCCCCAGCATTTT
TRBJ2-1	NA	TRBV4-2	few	CASSQGHFPFF	TGTGCCAGCAGCCAAGGACATTTTCCGTTCTTC
TRBJ1-3	NA	TRBV7-2	NA	CASSLAVYSGNTIYF	TGTGCCAGCAGCTTAGCGGTTTACTCTGGAAACACCATATATTTT
TRBJ2-1	NA	TRBV5-1	many	CASSSEPGGTVSEQFF	TGCGCCAGCAGCTCCGAACCGGGCGGGACAGTCAGTGAGCAGTTCTTC
TRBJ2-3	NA	TRBV5-1	few	CASSLAVSDTQYF	TGCGCCAGCAGCTTGGCGGTCTCAGATACGCAGTATTTT
TRBJ1-2	NA	TRBV6-6	many	CASSYQQGYYGYTF	TGTGCCAGCAGTTACCAACAGGGATACTATGGCTACACCTTC
TRBJ2-7	TRBD2	TRBV3-1	NA	CASSPRTSGYYEQYF	TGTGCCAGCAGCCCTCGGACTAGCGGCTACTACGAGCAGTACTTC
TRBJ2-3	NA	TRBV7-8	few	CASRGATDTQYF	TGTGCCAGCCGGGGGGCCACAGATACGCAGTATTTT
TRBJ2-3	TRBD1	TRBV20-1	NA	CSANRQGASDTQYF	TGCAGTGCTAATCGACAGGGGGCTTCAGATACGCAGTATTTT
TRBJ2-2	NA	TRBV9	many	CASSVEGWAGKAKTGELFF	TGTGCCAGCAGCGTAGAGGGTTGGGCAGGGAAGGCCAAAACCGGGGAGCTGTTTTTT
TRBJ1-1	NA	TRBV7-9	NA	CASSISRGPNTEAFF	TGTGCCAGCAGCATATCGAGGGGTCCGAACACTGAAGCTTTCTTT
TRBJ2-1	NA	TRBV24-1	NA	CATAYRVNEQFF	TGTGCCACCGCCTACAGGGTGAATGAGCAGTTCTTC
TRBJ1-2	TRBD1	TRBV7-2	many	CASSPQTGQGADGYTF	TGTGCCAGCAGCCCACAGACGGGACAGGGGGCTGATGGCTACACCTTC
TRBJ2-3	NA	TRBV6-5	once	CASSGRTSPAATATQYF	TGTGCCAGCAGTGGCCGGACTTCCCCAGCAGCCACGGCTACGCAGTATTTT
TRBJ2-3	NA	TRBV20-1	many	CSAQPAPGRTDTQYF	TGCAGTGCCCAGCCCGCACCAGGTCGCACAGATACGCAGTATTTT
TRBJ1-5	NA	TRBV4-1	NA	CASSQDGGFGNQPQHF	TGCGCCAGCAGCCAAGATGGCGGGTTTGGCAATCAGCCCCAGCATTTT
TRBJ1-2	NA	TRBV11-2	NA	CASSLGLGLGYTF	TGTGCCAGCAGCTTGGGGTTAGGGCTTGGCTACACCTTC
TRBJ2-5	TRBD2	TRBV4-1	few	CASSQGLAGGGETQYF	TGCGCCAGCAGCCAAGGACTAGCGGGGGGTGGAGAGACCCAGTACTTC
TRBJ1-1	NA	TRBV7-9	few	CASSLAVTDSRGAFF	TGTGCCAGCAGCTTAGCTGTGACAGACTCGCGCGGAGCTTTCTTT
TRBJ1-1	NA	TRBV5-1	NA	CASSGAGGTEAFF	TGCGCCAGCAGCGGGGCAGGCGGAACTGAAGCTTTCTTT
TRBJ1-5	TRBD1	TRBV7-2	NA	CASSLRQGGMPQHF	TGTGCCAGCAGCTTAAGACAGGGTGGGATGCCCCAGCATTTT
TRBJ1-5	TRBD1	TRBV12-3/TRBV12-4	NA	CASSFWDRGDRQPQHF	TGTGCCAGCAGTTTCTGGGACAGGGGAGATCGGCAGCCCCAGCATTTT
TRBJ2-1	NA	TRBV27	NA	CASSLNRVMLNEQFF	TGTGCCAGCAGTTTGAACAGGGTTATGTTAAATGAGCAGTTCTTC
TRBJ2-7	NA	TRBV7-9	NA	CASSYTPEREQYF	TGTGCCAGCAGCTACACACCGGAAAGGGAGCAGTACTTC
TRBJ2-7	TRBD2	TRBV7-2	many	CASRRMGGGPHEQYF	TGTGCCAGCAGACGTATGGGCGGGGGACCCCACGAGCAGTACTTC
TRBJ1-1	TRBD1	TRBV6-2/TRBV6-3	few	CASRQGASNTEAFF	TGTGCCAGCAGACAGGGGGCATCGAACACTGAAGCTTTCTTT
TRBJ2-7	NA	TRBV10-3	NA	CAIMEGTDLGEQYF	TGTGCCATCATGGAGGGGACTGACCTTGGAGAGCAGTACTTC
TRBJ2-1	NA	TRBV2	few	CASSVQELYNEQFF	TGTGCCAGCAGTGTCCAAGAGCTCTACAATGAGCAGTTCTTC
TRBJ2-3	NA	TRBV9	few	CASSALARSGTDTQYF	TGTGCCAGCAGCGCCCTAGCGCGATCGGGCACAGATACGCAGTATTTT
TRBJ2-5	TRBD1	TRBV7-8	NA	CASSHKEDGTGIPETQYF	TGTGCCAGCAGCCATAAGGAGGATGGGACAGGGATCCCGGAGACCCAGTACTTC
TRBJ1-2	TRBD1	TRBV7-2	NA	CASKPRGQGNYGYTF	TGTGCCAGCAAACCGAGGGGACAGGGCAACTATGGCTACACCTTC
TRBJ2-3	NA	TRBV20-1	many	CSARDSRLGGDTQYF	TGCAGTGCTAGAGACTCCAGACTTGGCGGAGATACGCAGTATTTT
TRBJ2-5	TRBD2	TRBV12-3/TRBV12-4	NA	CASSLGPGGETQYF	TGTGCCAGCAGTTTAGGCCCGGGGGGGGAGACCCAGTACTTC
TRBJ2-3	TRBD2	TRBV10-3	few	CAILGGLASDTQYF	TGTGCCATCCTTGGCGGACTAGCGTCAGATACGCAGTATTTT